This section outlines one T cell receptor beta chain sequence together with its context. The entry originates in a study of blood T cell repertoires in COVID-19. TCRdb keeps only in-frame clones here, not all; method: immunoSEQ multiplex PCR. The repertoire holds approximately 26,000 clones, with roughly 87% as singletons. Germline values: CDR1 SGHNT, CDR2 YYREEE (reference sequence). The V and J ends lost 2 bases and 1 base respectively, with 9 bases between them. This CDR3 has 14 amino acids. The chain uses TRBV5-4 and TRBJ1-2; D call uncertain. The sequence came from a human donor with acute or convalescent COVID-19. The donor label of this sample is uncertain. Sequencing used peripheral blood. The chain's CDR3 is CASSFARNNYGYTF. The CDR3 DNA reads TGTGCCAGCAGCTTCGCGCGGAATAACTATGGCTACACCTTC. Full variable domain (outside the CDR3, taken from reference TRBV5-4 and TRBJ1-2): ETGVTQSPTHLIKTRGQQVTLRCSSQSGHNTVSWYQQALGQGPQFIFQYYREEENGRGNFPPRFSGLQFPNYSSELNVNALELDDSALYLCASSFARNNYGYTFGSGTRLTVV.